This T cell receptor (beta chain) was obtained from a study of early T cells in non-severe SARS-CoV-2 infection. Study-level results: VDJdb matching favored anti-spike CD8 responses, missing private and CD4 specificities.

This clonotype was recorded once. Its antigen is still unknown. CDR3 length equals 15 residues. The germline V gene encodes CDR1 MDHEN and CDR2 SYDVKM. V dropped 2 bases and J dropped 2; count of bases not matched to a gene: 3. TCRdb analysed the 5' RACE reads with MiXCR anew, one entry per CDR3 protein. This sample has tens of thousands of distinct CDR3 sequences, with over 9% found just once. This TCR was recovered from an adult who was a healthcare worker with PCR-confirmed SARS-CoV-2 infection or an uninfected control (not recorded which). The chain employs TRBV28 and TRBJ2-5; 9 bases agree with TRBD1. The sequenced sample was whole blood, obtained at baseline. CDR3 residues: CASSLIGTGQETQYF. For the CDR3, the DNA is TGTGCCAGCAGTTTAATCGGGACAGGGCAAGAGACCCAGTACTTC.